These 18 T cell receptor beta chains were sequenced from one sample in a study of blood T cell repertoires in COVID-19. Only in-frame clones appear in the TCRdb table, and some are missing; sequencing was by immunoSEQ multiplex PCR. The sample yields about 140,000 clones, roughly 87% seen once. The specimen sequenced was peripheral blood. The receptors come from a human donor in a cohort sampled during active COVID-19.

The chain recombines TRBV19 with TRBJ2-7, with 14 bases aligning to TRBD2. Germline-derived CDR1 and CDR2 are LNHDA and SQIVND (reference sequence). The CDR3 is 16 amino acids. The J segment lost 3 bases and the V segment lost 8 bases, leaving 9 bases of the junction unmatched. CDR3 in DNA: TGTGCCAGTGGGGGCCCGGGACTAGCGGGAGTCTACGAGCAGTACTTC. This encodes CASGGPGLAGVYEQYF.

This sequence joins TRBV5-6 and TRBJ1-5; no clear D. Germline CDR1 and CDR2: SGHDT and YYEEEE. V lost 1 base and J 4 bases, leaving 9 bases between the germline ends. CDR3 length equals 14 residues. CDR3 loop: CASSLPGTNQPQHF. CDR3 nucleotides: TGTGCCAGCAGCTTGCCAGGAACGAATCAGCCCCAGCATTTT.

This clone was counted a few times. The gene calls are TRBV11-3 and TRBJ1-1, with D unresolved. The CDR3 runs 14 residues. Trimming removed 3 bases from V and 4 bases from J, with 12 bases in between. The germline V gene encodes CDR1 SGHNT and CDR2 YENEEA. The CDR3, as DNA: TGTGCCAGCAGCTTGCGGGGTGTCGGCACTGAAGCTTTCTTT. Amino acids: CASSLRGVGTEAFF. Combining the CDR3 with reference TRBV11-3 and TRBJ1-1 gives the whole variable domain EAGVVQSPRYKIIEKKQPVAFWCNPISGHNTLYWYLQNLGQGPELLIRYENEEAVDDSQLPKDRFSAERLKGVDSTLKIQPAELGDSAVYLCASSLRGVGTEAFFGQGTRLTVV.

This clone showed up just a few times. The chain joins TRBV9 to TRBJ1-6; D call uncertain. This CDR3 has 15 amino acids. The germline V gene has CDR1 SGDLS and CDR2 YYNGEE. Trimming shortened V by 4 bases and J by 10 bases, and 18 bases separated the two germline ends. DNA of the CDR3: TGTGCCAGCAGCCCCGAGGGAAGGGTACGGTCACCCCTCCACTTT. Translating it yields CASSPEGRVRSPLHF. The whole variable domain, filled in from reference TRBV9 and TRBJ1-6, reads DSGVTQTPKHLITATGQRVTLRCSPRSGDLSVYWYQQSLDQGLQFLIQYYNGEERAKGNILERFSAQQFPDLHSELNLSSLELGDSALYFCASSPEGRVRSPLHFGNGTRLTVT.

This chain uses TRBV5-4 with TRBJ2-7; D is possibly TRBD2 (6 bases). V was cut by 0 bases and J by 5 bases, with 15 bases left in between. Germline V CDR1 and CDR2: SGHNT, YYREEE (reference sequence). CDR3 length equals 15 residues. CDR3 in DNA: TGTGCCAGCAGCTTGGCGGGCGGGGTCGGAAACGAGCAGTACTTC. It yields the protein CASSLAGGVGNEQYF.

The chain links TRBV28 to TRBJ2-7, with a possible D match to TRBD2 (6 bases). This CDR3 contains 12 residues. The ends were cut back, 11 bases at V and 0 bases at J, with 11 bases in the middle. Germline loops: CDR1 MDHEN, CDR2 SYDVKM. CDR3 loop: CACGTSSYEQYF. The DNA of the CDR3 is TGTGCCTGCGGGACGAGCTCCTACGAGCAGTACTTC.

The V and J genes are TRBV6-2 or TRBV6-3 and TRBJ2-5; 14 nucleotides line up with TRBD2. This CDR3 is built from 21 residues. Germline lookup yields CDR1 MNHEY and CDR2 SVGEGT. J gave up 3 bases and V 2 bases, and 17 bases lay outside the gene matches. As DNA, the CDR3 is TGTGCCAGCAGTTACCCCATTCCCTCGACTAGCGGGAGGGCCTTAAAAGAGACCCAGTACTTC. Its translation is CASSYPIPSTSGRALKETQYF.

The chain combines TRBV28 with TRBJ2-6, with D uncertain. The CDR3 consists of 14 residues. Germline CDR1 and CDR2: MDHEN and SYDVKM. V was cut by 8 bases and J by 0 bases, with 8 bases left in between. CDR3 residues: CASEVHSGANVLTF. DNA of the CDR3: TGTGCCAGCGAGGTCCACTCTGGGGCCAACGTCCTGACTTTC.

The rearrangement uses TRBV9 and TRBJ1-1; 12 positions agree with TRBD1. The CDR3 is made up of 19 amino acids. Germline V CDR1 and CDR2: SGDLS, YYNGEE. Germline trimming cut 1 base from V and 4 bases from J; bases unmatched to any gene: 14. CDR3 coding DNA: TGTGCCAGCAGCGTACGGGGTAGTGGGACAGGGGGCAAGGGCACTGAAGCTTTCTTT. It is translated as CASSVRGSGTGGKGTEAFF.

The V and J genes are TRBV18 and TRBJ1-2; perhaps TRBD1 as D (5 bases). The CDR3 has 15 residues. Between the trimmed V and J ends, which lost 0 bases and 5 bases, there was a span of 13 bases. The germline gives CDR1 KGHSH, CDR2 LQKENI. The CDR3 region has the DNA TGTGCCAGCTCACCACCGGGTTCTCGGGGGTATGGCTACACCTTC. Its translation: CASSPPGSRGYGYTF.

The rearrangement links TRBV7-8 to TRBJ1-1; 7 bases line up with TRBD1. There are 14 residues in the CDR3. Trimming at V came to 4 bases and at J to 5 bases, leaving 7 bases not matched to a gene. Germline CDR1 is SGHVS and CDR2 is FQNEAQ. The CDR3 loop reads CASSSRQGGTEAFF. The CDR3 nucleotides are TGTGCCAGCAGCTCCCGACAGGGAGGTACTGAAGCTTTCTTT.

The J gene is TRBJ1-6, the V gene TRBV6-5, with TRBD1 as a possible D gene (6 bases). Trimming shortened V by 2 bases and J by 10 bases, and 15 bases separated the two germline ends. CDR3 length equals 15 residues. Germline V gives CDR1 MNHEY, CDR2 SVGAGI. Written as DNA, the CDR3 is TGTGCCAGCAGTTACCTAAGCAGGGGAGAGTCACCCCTCCACTTT. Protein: CASSYLSRGESPLHF.

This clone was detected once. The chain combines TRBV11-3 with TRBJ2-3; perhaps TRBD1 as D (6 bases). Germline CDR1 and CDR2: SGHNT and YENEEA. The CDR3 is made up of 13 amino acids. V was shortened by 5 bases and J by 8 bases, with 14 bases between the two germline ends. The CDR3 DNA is TGTGCCAGCAGCAATAACCAGGGGATTACGCAGTATTTT. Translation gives CASSNNQGITQYF.

The CDR3 nucleotides read TGTGCCAGCAGTGCGTCGAGTCTTCCCAGGGGCTACGAGCAGTACTTC. It specifies CASSASSLPRGYEQYF. V is TRBV6-1 and J is TRBJ2-7, with D possibly matching TRBD1 (6 bases). Trimming removed 4 bases from V and 3 bases from J, with 19 bases in between. CDR1 MNHNS and CDR2 SASEGT come from the germline V gene. CDR3 length: 16 residues.

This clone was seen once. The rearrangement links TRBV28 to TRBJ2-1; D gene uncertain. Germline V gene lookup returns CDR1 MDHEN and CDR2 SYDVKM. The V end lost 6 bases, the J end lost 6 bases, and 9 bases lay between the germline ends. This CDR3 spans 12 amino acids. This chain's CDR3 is CASRPSSNEQFF. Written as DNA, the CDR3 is TGTGCCAGCAGACCTAGTTCCAATGAGCAGTTCTTC.

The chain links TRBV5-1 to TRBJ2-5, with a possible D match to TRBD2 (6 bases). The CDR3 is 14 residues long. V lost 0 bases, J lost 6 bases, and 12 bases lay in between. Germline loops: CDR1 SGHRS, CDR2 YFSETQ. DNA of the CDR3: TGCGCCAGCAGCTTGGACGGGGGTGAGAAGACCCAGTACTTC. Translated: CASSLDGGEKTQYF.

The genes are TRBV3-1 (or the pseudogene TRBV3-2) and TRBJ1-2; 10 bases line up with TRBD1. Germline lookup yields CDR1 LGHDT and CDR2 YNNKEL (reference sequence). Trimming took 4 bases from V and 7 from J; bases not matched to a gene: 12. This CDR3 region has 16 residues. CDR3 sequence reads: CASSPNLGQGSSGYTF. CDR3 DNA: TGTGCCAGCAGCCCGAATTTGGGACAGGGGTCGAGTGGCTACACCTTC.

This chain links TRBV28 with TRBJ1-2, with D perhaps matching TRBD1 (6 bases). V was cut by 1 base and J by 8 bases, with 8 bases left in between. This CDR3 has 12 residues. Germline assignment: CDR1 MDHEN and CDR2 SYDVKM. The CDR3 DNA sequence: TGTGCCAGCAGTTTATCAGGGGCCGGCTACACCTTC. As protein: CASSLSGAGYTF.